A few counts support the clone carrying this TCR beta chain. CDR1 and CDR2 (germline): DFQATT, SNEGSKA (reference sequence). The CDR3 is made up of 16 amino acids. V lost 1 base and J lost 6; bases outside the gene matches: 7. In TCRdb, the RT-PCR reads were re-called with MiXCR into one record per CDR3 protein. The table includes about 680,000 distinct CDR3 sequences, more than 13% detected once. The chain is built from TRBV20-1 and TRBJ2-1; TRBD2 matches at 12 bases. Sequenced material: memory CD4+ T cells from blood. The receptor comes from a female donor in good health, serving as a healthy control. The CDR3 sequence is CSARATSGGSTNEQFF. For the CDR3, the DNA is TGCAGTGCTAGAGCAACTAGCGGGGGGTCGACCAATGAGCAGTTCTTC.